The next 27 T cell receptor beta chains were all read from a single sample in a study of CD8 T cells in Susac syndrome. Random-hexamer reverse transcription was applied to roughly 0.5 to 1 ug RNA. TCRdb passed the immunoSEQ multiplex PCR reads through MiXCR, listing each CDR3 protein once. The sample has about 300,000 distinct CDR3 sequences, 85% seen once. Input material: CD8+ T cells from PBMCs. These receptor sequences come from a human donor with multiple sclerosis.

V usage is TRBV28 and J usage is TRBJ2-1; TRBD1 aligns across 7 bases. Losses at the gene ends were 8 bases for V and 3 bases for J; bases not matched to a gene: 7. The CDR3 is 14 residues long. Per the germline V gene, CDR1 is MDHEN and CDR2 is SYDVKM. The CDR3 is CASLDREVYNEQFF. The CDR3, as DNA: TGTGCCAGCCTTGACAGGGAAGTCTACAATGAGCAGTTCTTC.

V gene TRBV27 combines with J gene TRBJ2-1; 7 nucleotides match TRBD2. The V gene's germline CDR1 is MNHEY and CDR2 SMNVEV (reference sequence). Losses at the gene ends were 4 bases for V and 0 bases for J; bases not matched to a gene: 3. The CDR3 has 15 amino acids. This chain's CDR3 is CASSSLAVSYNEQFF. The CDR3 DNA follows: TGTGCCAGCAGTTCTCTAGCGGTCTCCTACAATGAGCAGTTCTTC.

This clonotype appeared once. CDR3 sequence reads: CATSTLVGGAETQYF. The CDR3 nucleotides are TGTGCCACCAGCACCCTCGTTGGAGGGGCAGAGACCCAGTACTTC. The chain combines TRBV15 with TRBJ2-5, with D tentatively TRBD2 (6 bases). The CDR3 consists of 15 residues. The V end lost 4 bases, the J end lost 4 bases, and 16 bases lay between the germline ends. CDR1 is LNHNV, CDR2 YYDKDF, per germline (reference sequence).

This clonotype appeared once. The CDR3 region is CASAYHDGLDGELFF. CDR3 nucleotide sequence: TGTGCCAGCGCATATCACGACGGGTTGGACGGGGAGCTGTTTTTT. The genes are TRBV6-2 or TRBV6-3 and TRBJ2-2; D unresolved. This CDR3 contains 15 residues. The V and J ends lost 8 bases and 7 bases respectively, with 20 bases between them. Germline V CDR1 and CDR2: MNHEY, SVGEGT.

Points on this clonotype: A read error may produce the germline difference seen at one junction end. The CDR3 loop reads CASSYSSENTIYF. The DNA of the CDR3 is TGTGCCAGCAGTTACAGCTCTGAAAACACCATATATTTT. V is TRBV28 and J is TRBJ1-3; D remains unclear. CDR1 and CDR2 (germline): MDHEN, SYDVKM. This CDR3 comprises 13 residues.

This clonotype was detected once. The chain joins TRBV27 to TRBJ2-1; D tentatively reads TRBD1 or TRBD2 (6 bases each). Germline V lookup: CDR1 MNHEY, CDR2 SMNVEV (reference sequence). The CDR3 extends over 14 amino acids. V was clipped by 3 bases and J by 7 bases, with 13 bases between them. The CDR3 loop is CASSLGGTGNEQFF. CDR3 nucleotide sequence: TGTGCCAGCAGTTTGGGGGGAACAGGGAATGAGCAGTTCTTC.

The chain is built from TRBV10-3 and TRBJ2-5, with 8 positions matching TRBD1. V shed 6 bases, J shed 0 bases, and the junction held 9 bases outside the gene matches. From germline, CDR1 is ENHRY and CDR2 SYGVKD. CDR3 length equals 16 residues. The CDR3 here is CAISPPGQGHQETQYF. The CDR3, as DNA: TGTGCCATCAGCCCTCCCGGACAGGGTCACCAAGAGACCCAGTACTTC.

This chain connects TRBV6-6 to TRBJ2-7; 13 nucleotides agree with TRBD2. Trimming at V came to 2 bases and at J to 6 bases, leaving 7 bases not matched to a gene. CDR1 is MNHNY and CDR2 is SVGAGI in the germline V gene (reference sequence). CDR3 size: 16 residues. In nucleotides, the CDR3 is TGTGCCAGCAGTTACGGACCCGGACTAGCGGGAGTCGAGCAGTACTTC. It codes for CASSYGPGLAGVEQYF.

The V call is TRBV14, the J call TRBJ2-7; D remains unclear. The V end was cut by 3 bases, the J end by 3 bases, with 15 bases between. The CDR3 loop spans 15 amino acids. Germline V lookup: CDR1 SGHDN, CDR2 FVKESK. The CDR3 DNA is TGTGCCAGCAGCCACCCCACCGATACGAGCTACGAGCAGTACTTC. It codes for CASSHPTDTSYEQYF.

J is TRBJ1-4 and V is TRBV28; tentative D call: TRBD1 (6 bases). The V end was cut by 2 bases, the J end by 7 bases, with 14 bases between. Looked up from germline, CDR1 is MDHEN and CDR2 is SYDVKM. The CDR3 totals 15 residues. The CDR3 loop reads CASSLAGAPGEKLFF. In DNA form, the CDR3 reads TGTGCCAGCAGTTTAGCAGGGGCGCCGGGTGAAAAACTGTTTTTT.

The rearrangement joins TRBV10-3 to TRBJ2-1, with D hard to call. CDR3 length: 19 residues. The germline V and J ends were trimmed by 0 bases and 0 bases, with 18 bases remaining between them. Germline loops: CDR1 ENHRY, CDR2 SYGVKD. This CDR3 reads CAISESVSAAGSSYNEQFF. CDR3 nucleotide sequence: TGTGCCATCAGTGAGTCGGTCTCGGCGGCCGGTAGCTCCTACAATGAGCAGTTCTTC.

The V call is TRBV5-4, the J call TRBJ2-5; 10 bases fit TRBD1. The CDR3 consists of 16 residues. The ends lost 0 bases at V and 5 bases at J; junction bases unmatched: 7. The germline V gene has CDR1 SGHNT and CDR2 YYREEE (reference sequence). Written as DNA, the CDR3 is TGTGCCAGCAGCTTGGCTGGGACAGGGGTTGACGAGACCCAGTACTTC. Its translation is CASSLAGTGVDETQYF. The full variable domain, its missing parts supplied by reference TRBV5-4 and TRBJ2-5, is ETGVTQSPTHLIKTRGQQVTLRCSSQSGHNTVSWYQQALGQGPQFIFQYYREEENGRGNFPPRFSGLQFPNYSSELNVNALELDDSALYLCASSLAGTGVDETQYFGPGTRLLVL.

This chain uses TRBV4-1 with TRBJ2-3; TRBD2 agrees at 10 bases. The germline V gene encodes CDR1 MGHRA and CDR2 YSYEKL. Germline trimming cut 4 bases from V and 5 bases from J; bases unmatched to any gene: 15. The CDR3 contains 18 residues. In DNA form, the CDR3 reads TGCGCCAGCAGCCCAGAGGTGGGGCTAGCGGGAGCCATAGATACGCAGTATTTT. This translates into CASSPEVGLAGAIDTQYF.

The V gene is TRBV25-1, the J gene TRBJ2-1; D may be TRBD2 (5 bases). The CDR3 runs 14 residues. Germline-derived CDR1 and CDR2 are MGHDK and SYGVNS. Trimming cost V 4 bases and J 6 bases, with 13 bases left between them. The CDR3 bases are TGTGCCAGCAGTGGGGCCATCGGAGGCAATGAGCAGTTCTTC. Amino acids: CASSGAIGGNEQFF.

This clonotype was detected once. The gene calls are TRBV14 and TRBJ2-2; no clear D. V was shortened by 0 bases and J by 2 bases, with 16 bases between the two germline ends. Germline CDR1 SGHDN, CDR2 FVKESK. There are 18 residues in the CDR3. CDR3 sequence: CASSQEEDVPINTGELFF. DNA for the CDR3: TGTGCCAGCAGCCAAGAAGAAGACGTCCCTATCAACACCGGGGAGCTGTTTTTT.

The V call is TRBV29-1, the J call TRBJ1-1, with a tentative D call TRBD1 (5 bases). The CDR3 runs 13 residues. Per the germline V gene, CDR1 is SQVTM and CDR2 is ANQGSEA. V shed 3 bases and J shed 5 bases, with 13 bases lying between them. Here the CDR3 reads CSVEPGMGTEAFF. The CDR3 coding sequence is TGCAGCGTTGAGCCAGGGATGGGGACTGAAGCTTTCTTT.

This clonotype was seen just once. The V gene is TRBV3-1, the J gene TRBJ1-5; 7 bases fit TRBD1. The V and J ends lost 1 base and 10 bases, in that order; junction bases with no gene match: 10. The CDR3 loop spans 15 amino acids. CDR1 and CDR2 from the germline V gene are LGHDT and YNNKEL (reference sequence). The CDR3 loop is CASSQATDRISPQHF. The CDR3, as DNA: TGTGCCAGCAGCCAAGCTACGGACAGGATCAGCCCCCAGCATTTT.

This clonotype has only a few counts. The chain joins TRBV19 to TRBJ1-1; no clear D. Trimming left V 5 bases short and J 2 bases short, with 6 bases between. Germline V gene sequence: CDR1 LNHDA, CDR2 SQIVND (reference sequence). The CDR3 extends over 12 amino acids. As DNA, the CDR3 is TGTGCCAGTAGTTCCTCTAACACTGAAGCTTTCTTT. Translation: CASSSSNTEAFF.

The CDR3 reads CASSLRGLEAFF. DNA for the CDR3: TGTGCCAGCAGCTTAAGGGGCCTTGAAGCTTTCTTT. This rearrangement joins TRBV7-2 to TRBJ1-1, with D tentatively TRBD1 (5 bases). This CDR3 comprises 12 residues. The V gene's germline CDR1 is SGHTA and CDR2 FQGNSA. With 2 bases removed from V and 7 bases from J, the gap between germline ends came to 8 bases.

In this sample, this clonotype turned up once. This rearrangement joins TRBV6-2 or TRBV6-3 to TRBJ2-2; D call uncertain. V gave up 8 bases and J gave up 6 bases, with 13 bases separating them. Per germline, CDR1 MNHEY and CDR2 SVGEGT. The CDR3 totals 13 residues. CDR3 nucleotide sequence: TGTGCCAGCGGACCTTGGACGCCCGGGGAGCTGTTTTTT. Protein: CASGPWTPGELFF.

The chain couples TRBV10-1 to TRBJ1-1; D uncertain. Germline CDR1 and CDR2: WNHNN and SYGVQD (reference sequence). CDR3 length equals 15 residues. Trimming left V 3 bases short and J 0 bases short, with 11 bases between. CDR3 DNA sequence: TGCGCCAGCAGTGATGACGGACGGATGAACACTGAAGCTTTCTTT. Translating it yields CASSDDGRMNTEAFF.

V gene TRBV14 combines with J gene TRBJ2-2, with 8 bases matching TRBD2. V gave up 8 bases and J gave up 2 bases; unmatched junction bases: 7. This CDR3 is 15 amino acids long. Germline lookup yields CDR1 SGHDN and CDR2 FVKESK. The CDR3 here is CASSGGQSNTGELFF. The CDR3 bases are TGTGCCAGCTCGGGGGGGCAGAGCAACACCGGGGAGCTGTTTTTT.

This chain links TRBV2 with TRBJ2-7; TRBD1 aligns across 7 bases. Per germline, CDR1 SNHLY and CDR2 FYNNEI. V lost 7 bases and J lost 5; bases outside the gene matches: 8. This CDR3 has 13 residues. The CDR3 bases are TGTGCCAGCAATAGAGGACAGGTAGACGAGCAGTACTTC. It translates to CASNRGQVDEQYF.

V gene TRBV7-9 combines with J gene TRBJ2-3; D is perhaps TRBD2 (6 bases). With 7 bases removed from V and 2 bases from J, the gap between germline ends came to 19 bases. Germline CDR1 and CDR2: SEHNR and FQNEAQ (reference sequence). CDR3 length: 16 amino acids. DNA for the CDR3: TGTGCCAGCACCCCTCAGTTGGAGGGAGCCACAGATACGCAGTATTTT. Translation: CASTPQLEGATDTQYF.

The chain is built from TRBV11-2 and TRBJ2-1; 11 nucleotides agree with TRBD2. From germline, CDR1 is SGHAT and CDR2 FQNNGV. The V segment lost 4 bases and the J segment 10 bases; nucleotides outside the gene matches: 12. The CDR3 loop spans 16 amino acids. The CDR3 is CASSSLSGRAPFEQFF. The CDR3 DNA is TGTGCCAGCAGCTCGCTTAGCGGGAGGGCCCCATTCGAGCAGTTCTTC.

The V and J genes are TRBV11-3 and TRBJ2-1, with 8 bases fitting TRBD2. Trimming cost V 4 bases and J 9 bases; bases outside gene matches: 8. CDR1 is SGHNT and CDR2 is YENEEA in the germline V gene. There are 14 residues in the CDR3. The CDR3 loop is CASSSGLAGTEQFF. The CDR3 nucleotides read TGTGCCAGCAGCTCCGGACTAGCAGGAACTGAGCAGTTCTTC.

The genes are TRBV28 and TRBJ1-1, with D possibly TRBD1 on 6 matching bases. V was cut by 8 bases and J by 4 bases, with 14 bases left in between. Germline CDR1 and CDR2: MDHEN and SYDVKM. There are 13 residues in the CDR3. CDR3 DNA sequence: TGTGCCAGCCTAAGGGAGGGGGGCACTGAAGCTTTCTTT. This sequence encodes CASLREGGTEAFF. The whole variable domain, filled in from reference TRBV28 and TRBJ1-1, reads DVKVTQSSRYLVKRTGEKVFLECVQDMDHENMFWYRQDPGLGLRLIYFSYDVKMKEKGDIPEGYSVSREKKERFSLILESASTNQTSMYLCASLREGGTEAFFGQGTRLTVV.